The 3 T cell receptor delta chains below all came from one sample that was sequenced in a study of gamma-delta chains in newborns, infants, children. TCRdb fed the reads to CATT. The table has 8,000 or so delta-chain clones, about 3.7% seen once. The source material was blood. All receptors come from a child who was a newborn, infant or young child, either healthy, febrile or measles-vaccinated (not recorded which).

By proportion, this clone is medium-sized (0.01 to 0.1%). Other DNA sequences in the sample encode the same CDR3. This chain joins TRDV2 and TRDJ3; 11 nucleotides agree with TRDD3. Germline V gene lookup returns CDR1 GEAIGNYY and CDR2 EKD. The CDR3 covers 21 residues. The ends lost 3 bases at V and 0 bases at J; junction bases unmatched: 12. The chain's CDR3 is CACDALLGDKSPSWDTRQMFF. The CDR3 nucleotides read TGTGCCTGTGACGCTTTACTGGGGGATAAGTCCCCCTCCTGGGACACCCGACAGATGTTTTTC.

In its sample, this clone was seen a few times. The protein TCRdb gives is from a much larger clone and does not agree with this DNA's translation at residue 3, likely a read error; the protein shown here comes from the DNA. The chain carries TRDV2 and TRDJ1; 10 bases align to TRDD3. The germline V gene encodes CDR1 GEAIGNYY and CDR2 EKD. Germline trimming cut 9 bases from V and 3 bases from J; bases unmatched to any gene: 9. This CDR3 is 14 amino acids long. CDR3 sequence reads: CARAGGYSADKLIF. Written as DNA, the CDR3 is TGTGCCCGTGCTGGGGGATATAGCGCCGATAAACTCATCTTT.

This clone is termed medium-sized. The chain uses TRDV2 and TRDJ3, with 8 nucleotides matching TRDD3. Germline values: CDR1 GEAIGNYY, CDR2 EKD. The CDR3 extends over 19 amino acids. V dropped 1 base and J dropped 0; count of bases not matched to a gene: 7. DNA for the CDR3: TGTGCCTGTGACACGTACTGGGGGCCGAGCTCCTGGGACACCCGACAGATGTTTTTC. Translation: CACDTYWGPSSWDTRQMFF.